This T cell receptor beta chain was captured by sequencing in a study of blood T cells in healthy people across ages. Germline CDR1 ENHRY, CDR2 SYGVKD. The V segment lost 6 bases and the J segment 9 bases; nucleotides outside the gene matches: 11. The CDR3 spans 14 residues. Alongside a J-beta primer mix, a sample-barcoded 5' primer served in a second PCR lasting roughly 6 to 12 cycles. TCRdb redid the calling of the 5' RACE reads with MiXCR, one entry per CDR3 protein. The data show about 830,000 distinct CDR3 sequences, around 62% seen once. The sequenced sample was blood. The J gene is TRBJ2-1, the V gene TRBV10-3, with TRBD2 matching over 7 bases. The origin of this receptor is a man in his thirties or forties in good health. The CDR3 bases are TGTGCCATCAGAACCGACGGGGAGGGTCTTGAGCAGTTCTTC. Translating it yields CAIRTDGEGLEQFF.